Detailed here is one T cell receptor beta chain. The CDR3 contains 15 residues. Trimming stripped 5 bases from V and 4 bases from J, with 17 bases between. The sample belongs to a study of patients and donors after allogeneic stem cell transplantation. A single record per CDR3 protein comes from TCRdb applying MiXCR to the RT-PCR reads. The data contain about 23,000 distinct CDR3 sequences, about 30% of them singletons. J is TRBJ1-2 and V is TRBV12-3 or TRBV12-4; weak D call: TRBD1 (6 bases). This clonotype was obtained from a human donor who was either an allogeneic HSCT recipient or a stem cell or donor lymphocyte infusion donor (not recorded which). It is not recorded whose cells these are; they may come from a transplant donor. Sequences were obtained from blood, either unsorted or a sorted T cell fraction (not recorded which). The CDR3 DNA reads TGTGCCAGCAGTACCCGATTACAGGGACTCTATGGCTACACCTTC. Residues: CASSTRLQGLYGYTF.